Each of the 14 T cell receptor beta chains below was sequenced from the same sample in a study of T cell repertoires in cytomegalovirus infection. TCRdb recomputed calls from the reads with MiXCR, one row per CDR3 protein. The sample carries a few hundred thousand distinct CDR3 sequences, around a tenth recorded once. Sequenced material: PBMCs. All receptors come from a human donor in good health (CMV status not recorded). Some clones in this sample may be carry-over from other donors' samples.

This clonotype was counted at least ten times. V is TRBV7-9 and J is TRBJ2-7; D is unresolved. CDR1 is SEHNR, CDR2 FQNEAQ, per germline (reference sequence). Trimming cost V 2 bases and J 0 bases, with 8 bases left between them. The CDR3 covers 14 residues. CDR3 in DNA: TGTGCCAGCAGCTTAAGGTCGAGCTCCTACGAGCAGTACTTC. The encoded protein is CASSLRSSSYEQYF.

This clonotype was observed many times. The V and J genes are TRBV6-1 and TRBJ2-3; D remains unclear. V was trimmed by 4 bases and J by 6 bases, leaving 8 bases between them. The CDR3 sequence is 12 residues long. Germline values: CDR1 MNHNS, CDR2 SASEGT. The CDR3 sequence: CASSVAMDTQYF. The CDR3 bases are TGTGCCAGCAGTGTTGCTATGGATACGCAGTATTTT.

The chain links TRBV9 to TRBJ2-2; 16 nucleotides line up with TRBD2. The CDR3 consists of 16 residues. J gave up 6 bases and V 3 bases, and 2 bases lay outside the gene matches. In germline, CDR1 is SGDLS, CDR2 YYNGEE. The DNA for the CDR3 is TGTGCCAGCAGCGGGGGACTAGCGGGAGGGCCCGGGGAGCTGTTTTTT. Its protein product is CASSGGLAGGPGELFF.

The chain links TRBV6-8 to TRBJ2-7; D unclear. The V end was cut by 0 bases, the J end by 7 bases, with 19 bases between. This CDR3 spans 16 amino acids. CDR1 is MNHGY and CDR2 is SAAAGT in the germline V gene. The CDR3 spells CASSYSQGGPNGEQYF. CDR3 sequence (DNA): TGTGCCAGCAGTTACTCGCAAGGCGGTCCGAACGGGGAGCAGTACTTC.

With regard to this clonotype: A much larger clone lies a single base off, so this may be a read error. The chain combines TRBV7-4 with TRBJ2-7; TRBD1 aligns across 7 bases. Germline V CDR1 and CDR2: SGHVT, SQSDAQ. The CDR3 spans 13 residues. The DNA for the CDR3 is TGTGCCAGCAGCCCCACAGGGGCCTACGTGCAGTACTTC. It specifies CASSPTGAYVQYF.

The CDR3 DNA sequence: TGCAGCGCCCGAGGGGACACTGGAACCCGTAATGAAAAACTGTTTTTT. Translating it yields CSARGDTGTRNEKLFF. The chain joins TRBV29-1 to TRBJ1-4, with D perhaps TRBD1 (6 bases). The germline V gene has CDR1 SQVTM and CDR2 ANQGSEA. The length of the CDR3 is 16 residues. Trimming removed 7 bases from V and 4 bases from J, with 22 bases in between.

This clonotype was counted ten times or more. CDR3 region: CASRNVARTGELFF. The DNA of the CDR3 is TGTGCCAGCAGAAACGTAGCGCGAACCGGGGAGCTGTTTTTT. The chain carries TRBV6-2 or TRBV6-3 and TRBJ2-2; D is possibly TRBD2 (5 bases). The germline V gene has CDR1 MNHEY and CDR2 SVGEGT. The CDR3 loop spans 14 amino acids. With 6 bases removed from V and 5 bases from J, the gap between germline ends came to 13 bases.

In this sample, this clonotype turned up many times. The J gene is TRBJ1-4, the V gene TRBV7-2; D unresolved. The CDR3 totals 17 residues. Looked up from germline, CDR1 is SGHTA and CDR2 is FQGNSA. Trimming removed 5 bases at V and 0 bases at J, with 16 bases between. CDR3 nucleotide sequence: TGTGCCAGCAGCCTCGCCCCCAGTCGTTCAACTAATGAAAAACTGTTTTTT. The encoded protein is CASSLAPSRSTNEKLFF.

This clonotype was counted many times. V gene TRBV7-6 combines with J gene TRBJ2-2, with D possibly TRBD1 on 5 matching bases. This CDR3 has 15 amino acids. The ends were cut back, 5 bases at V and 1 base at J, with 11 bases in the middle. Germline V gene data show CDR1 as SGHVS and CDR2 as FNYEAQ. This chain's CDR3 is CASSPRQRNTGELFF. The CDR3 DNA sequence: TGTGCCAGCAGCCCGAGACAGCGGAACACCGGGGAGCTGTTTTTT.

V usage is TRBV6-8 and J usage is TRBJ1-1; 10 bases line up with TRBD1. After removal of 7 bases from V and 1 base from J, the junction contained 3 bases not matched to a gene. Germline values: CDR1 MNHGY, CDR2 SAAAGT. This CDR3 comprises 14 residues. CDR3 nucleotides: TGTGCCAGCACTAGGGACAGGGGGAACACTGAAGCTTTCTTT. Its translation is CASTRDRGNTEAFF.

This clonotype has more than one count but fewer than ten. The gene calls are TRBV4-3 and TRBJ2-3; 8 bases line up with TRBD2. The germline V gene has CDR1 LGHNA and CDR2 YSLEER. With 4 bases clipped from V and 2 bases from J, the junction kept 11 bases outside the gene matches. CDR3 size: 17 residues. Here the CDR3 DNA reads TGCGCCAGCAGCCCCACCGACGGGGGGGGATACACAGATACGCAGTATTTT. Translation: CASSPTDGGGYTDTQYF.

This chain links TRBV7-8 with TRBJ2-5; 8 bases match TRBD1. V lost 5 bases to trimming and J lost 5 bases; unmatched junction nucleotides: 7. The length of the CDR3 is 14 residues. Germline-derived CDR1 and CDR2 are SGHVS and FQNEAQ. In DNA form, the CDR3 reads TGTGCCAGCAGCGGCAGGGGGCTTATGGAGACCCAGTACTTC. This sequence encodes CASSGRGLMETQYF.

In this sample, this clonotype turned up a few times. This chain's CDR3 is CASSYPADTQYF. For the CDR3, the DNA is TGTGCCAGCAGTTACCCGGCCGATACGCAGTATTTT. The chain combines TRBV6-2 or TRBV6-3 with TRBJ2-3; D remains ambiguous. Between the trimmed V and J ends, which lost 2 bases and 6 bases, there was a span of 6 bases. Germline values: CDR1 MNHEY, CDR2 SVGEGT. CDR3 length equals 12 residues.

There are a few counts of this clonotype. The chain uses TRBV4-3 and TRBJ2-7; D possibly uses TRBD1 or TRBD2 (5 bases each). The ends were cut back, 1 base at V and 1 base at J, with 14 bases in the middle. Germline lookup yields CDR1 LGHNA and CDR2 YSLEER. The CDR3 runs 16 residues. As DNA, the CDR3 is TGCGCCAGCAGCCAAGGAGGGGTAGGCGGATCCTACGAGCAGTACTTC. It codes for CASSQGGVGGSYEQYF.